The next 22 T cell receptor beta chains were all read from a single sample in a study of cytomegalovirus exposure and HLA in healthy donors. Researchers ran the PCR with 60 Vbeta and 13 Jbeta primers. Here immunoSEQ multiplex PCR was the method, and the copy in TCRdb shows in-frame clones only, minus some. The sample has about 140,000 clones; roughly 80% are singletons. The sequenced sample was PBMCs. The source is a female donor in good health and CMV-seronegative.

The chain has TRBV11-2 and TRBJ2-5; D is possibly TRBD1 (5 bases). Germline lookup yields CDR1 SGHAT and CDR2 FQNNGV. Trimming cost V 1 base and J 1 base, with 7 bases left between them. This CDR3 contains 14 residues. The CDR3 sequence: CASSLGQLQETQYF. In DNA form, the CDR3 reads TGTGCCAGCAGCTTAGGACAGCTCCAAGAGACCCAGTACTTC.

The chain uses TRBV28 and TRBJ1-5, with D unresolved. CDR1 MDHEN and CDR2 SYDVKM come from the germline V gene. Trimming took 2 bases from V and 0 from J, leaving 11 bases between them. The CDR3 has 16 residues. The CDR3 DNA is TGTGCCAGCAGTTTAGAACAGAGCAATAGCAATCAGCCCCAGCATTTT. Amino acid sequence: CASSLEQSNSNQPQHF.

The chain couples TRBV5-6 to TRBJ1-5, with D perhaps matching TRBD1 (6 bases). Germline V gives CDR1 SGHDT, CDR2 YYEEEE. This CDR3 is built from 14 residues. V lost 4 bases and J lost 5, with 13 bases in between. The chain's CDR3 is CASSMYAGDQPQHF. In DNA, the CDR3 is TGTGCCAGCAGCATGTATGCAGGGGATCAGCCCCAGCATTTT.

The chain has TRBV7-3 and TRBJ1-5; D gene ambiguous. Trimming removed 5 bases from V and 6 bases from J, with 11 bases in between. This CDR3 is 13 amino acids long. Germline loops: CDR1 SGHTA, CDR2 FQGTGA. The CDR3 protein is CASSLYGGQPQHF. The CDR3 bases are TGTGCCAGCAGCCTCTACGGCGGTCAGCCCCAGCATTTT. The variable domain in full, completed from reference TRBV7-3 and TRBJ1-5, reads GAGVSQTPSNKVTEKGKYVELRCDPISGHTALYWYRQSLGQGPEFLIYFQGTGAADDSGLPNDRFFAVRPEGSVSTLKIQRTERGDSAVYLCASSLYGGQPQHFGDGTRLSIL.

The V gene is TRBV7-9, the J gene TRBJ1-1; TRBD1 aligns across 10 bases. The CDR3 is 15 amino acids. V lost 2 bases, J lost 2 bases, and 2 bases stayed unmatched. Germline V gives CDR1 SEHNR, CDR2 FQNEAQ (reference sequence). The CDR3 loop is CASSLPTGGNTEAFF. For the CDR3, the DNA is TGTGCCAGCAGCTTACCGACAGGGGGCAACACTGAAGCTTTCTTT. Variable domain in full (rest from reference TRBV7-9 and TRBJ1-1): DTGVSQNPRHKITKRGQNVTFRCDPISEHNRLYWYRQTLGQGPEFLTYFQNEAQLEKSRLLSDRFSAERPKGSFSTLEIQRTEQGDSAMYLCASSLPTGGNTEAFFGQGTRLTVV.

J is TRBJ1-3 and V is TRBV28; 8 bases match TRBD1. CDR1 and CDR2 (germline): MDHEN, SYDVKM. With V trimmed by 1 base and J by 3 bases, 8 bases remained unmatched. The CDR3 runs 17 residues. The CDR3 region is CASSLYRQGRGGNTIYF. CDR3 DNA: TGTGCCAGCAGTTTATACAGACAGGGGAGAGGTGGAAACACCATATATTTT. Complete variable domain (other parts from reference TRBV28 and TRBJ1-3): DVKVTQSSRYLVKRTGEKVFLECVQDMDHENMFWYRQDPGLGLRLIYFSYDVKMKEKGDIPEGYSVSREKKERFSLILESASTNQTSMYLCASSLYRQGRGGNTIYFGEGSWLTVV.

The chain is built from TRBV2 and TRBJ1-5, with D perhaps TRBD1 (5 bases). This CDR3 spans 15 amino acids. V lost 6 bases and J 1 base, leaving 13 bases between the germline ends. Germline values: CDR1 SNHLY, CDR2 FYNNEI. CDR3 in DNA: TGTGCCAGCAGGGAGGGGCAGTTCAGCAATCAGCCCCAGCATTTT. It specifies CASREGQFSNQPQHF.

The rearrangement uses TRBV4-3 and TRBJ1-1, with 9 bases matching TRBD1. This CDR3 region has 18 residues. Germline V gene sequence: CDR1 LGHNA, CDR2 YSLEER. Trimming took 0 bases from V and 0 from J; bases not matched to a gene: 8. DNA of the CDR3: TGCGCCAGCAGCCAAGAGAGACAGGGGGTAACCATGAACACTGAAGCTTTCTTT. Translated, it gives CASSQERQGVTMNTEAFF.

This clone was seen once. The chain recombines TRBV15 with TRBJ2-7, with 8 bases matching TRBD1. Germline CDR1 reads LNHNV; CDR2 reads YYDKDF (reference sequence). The CDR3 loop spans 14 amino acids. With 5 bases clipped from V and 1 base from J, the junction kept 4 bases outside the gene matches. CDR3 residues: CATSAYRGSYEQYF. CDR3 nucleotides: TGTGCCACCAGCGCCTACAGGGGGTCCTACGAGCAGTACTTC.

The rearrangement links TRBV5-8 to TRBJ1-6; 9 nucleotides match TRBD1. The V gene's germline CDR1 is SGHTS and CDR2 YDEGEE. J gave up 10 bases and V 3 bases, and 8 bases lay outside the gene matches. This CDR3 is 15 amino acids long. The CDR3 DNA is TGTGCCAGCAGCTGGCCCGGGACAGGGTACTCACCCCTCCACTTT. It is translated as CASSWPGTGYSPLHF.

This clone was counted once. The chain links TRBV5-1 to TRBJ2-1, with 13 nucleotides matching TRBD2. Germline V CDR1 and CDR2: SGHRS, YFSETQ. The V segment lost 4 bases and the J segment 5 bases; nucleotides outside the gene matches: 3. CDR3 size: 15 residues. The CDR3 DNA sequence: TGCGCCAGCAGCCACGGACTAGCGGGAGACAATGAGCAGTTCTTC. Protein sequence: CASSHGLAGDNEQFF.

This chain links TRBV11-2 with TRBJ2-2; TRBD1 matches at 8 bases. This CDR3 comprises 17 residues. The J segment lost 4 bases and the V segment lost 0 bases, leaving 7 bases of the junction unmatched. Germline loops: CDR1 SGHAT, CDR2 FQNNGV. CDR3 in amino acids: CASSLDGRGHGTGELFF. CDR3 DNA sequence: TGTGCCAGCAGCTTAGACGGCAGGGGGCATGGCACCGGGGAGCTGTTTTTT.

The rearrangement uses TRBV28 and TRBJ1-1; no reliable D call. Between the trimmed V and J ends, which lost 3 bases and 3 bases, there was a span of 5 bases. Germline loops: CDR1 MDHEN, CDR2 SYDVKM. The CDR3 is made up of 12 amino acids. CDR3 coding DNA: TGTGCCAGCAGTTTGCGATACACTGAAGCTTTCTTT. It codes for CASSLRYTEAFF.

V and J are TRBV7-9 and TRBJ1-2; no reliable D call. The CDR3 has 13 residues. CDR1 SEHNR and CDR2 FQNEAQ come from the germline V gene (reference sequence). Trimming pared 4 bases from V and 7 bases from J, leaving 13 bases between. The CDR3 loop is CASSSPGYGGYTF. CDR3 in DNA: TGTGCCAGCAGCTCGCCCGGGTACGGTGGCTACACCTTC.

The V call is TRBV4-1, the J call TRBJ2-3; no definite D call. The CDR3 is 14 residues long. Trimming left V 1 base short and J 4 bases short, with 9 bases between. Germline loops: CDR1 MGHRA, CDR2 YSYEKL. The CDR3 DNA follows: TGCGCCAGCAGCCAAGCTCCCCTCGCAGATACGCAGTATTTT. Protein product: CASSQAPLADTQYF.

The sample holds one count of this clone. The CDR3: CASSLSGSQSRAFF. CDR3 bases: TGTGCCAGCAGTTTATCGGGTTCCCAATCGCGGGCTTTCTTT. V is TRBV27 and J is TRBJ1-1; no clear D gene. Germline V CDR1 and CDR2: MNHEY, SMNVEV (reference sequence). The CDR3 has 14 residues. V shed 0 bases and J shed 11 bases, with 16 bases lying between them.

As concerns this clone: One junction end does not reproduce the germline sequence, and a read error may be involved. The chain has TRBV6-6 and TRBJ1-2; no clear D gene. This CDR3 contains 16 residues. Germline V lookup: CDR1 MNHNY, CDR2 SVGAGI (reference sequence). The CDR3 bases are TGTGCCAGCAGTTACCCTTGGTTGAGGGAGAGCTATGGCTACCCCTTC. It is translated as CASSYPWLRESYGYPF.

Written as DNA, the CDR3 is TGCGCCAGCAGCCCATTCCAGACTAGTCCGCGCACCGGGGAGCTGTTTTTT. Translation: CASSPFQTSPRTGELFF. This chain links TRBV5-1 with TRBJ2-2, with D possibly being TRBD2 (6 bases). CDR3 length: 17 residues. Trimming pared 4 bases from V and 4 bases from J, leaving 20 bases between. Germline lookup yields CDR1 SGHRS and CDR2 YFSETQ.

This clone was seen a single time. The chain links TRBV28 to TRBJ2-2, with 9 nucleotides matching TRBD1. Germline CDR1 is MDHEN and CDR2 is SYDVKM. V lost 5 bases to trimming and J lost 5 bases; unmatched junction nucleotides: 9. The CDR3 length is 16 residues. The CDR3 DNA reads as TGTGCCAGCAGTCAGCCCTACGACAGGGGGACCGGGGAGCTGTTTTTT. Its protein is CASSQPYDRGTGELFF.

The chain couples TRBV19 to TRBJ2-3; TRBD1 aligns across 8 bases. Germline loops: CDR1 LNHDA, CDR2 SQIVND (reference sequence). The junction had 5 bases not matched to a gene; V was cut back by 4 bases and J by 2 bases. This CDR3 has 15 amino acids. In DNA, the CDR3 is TGTGCCAGTAGTACCCAGACAGGGGACACAGATACGCAGTATTTT. Amino acids: CASSTQTGDTDTQYF.

CDR3 coding DNA: TGTGCCTGGAGTGAGTCACCAGATCAGCCCCAGCATTTT. This translates into CAWSESPDQPQHF. This chain connects TRBV30 to TRBJ1-5, with D unresolved. The germline V gene encodes CDR1 GTSNPN and CDR2 SVGIG (reference sequence). V shed 1 base and J shed 5 bases, with 9 bases lying between them. CDR3 length: 13 residues.

The chain couples TRBV9 to TRBJ1-1; TRBD1 matches at 11 bases. Germline trimming cut 3 bases from V and 4 bases from J; bases unmatched to any gene: 8. Germline loops: CDR1 SGDLS, CDR2 YYNGEE. The CDR3 consists of 16 residues. Written as DNA, the CDR3 is TGTGCCAGCAGCGCTCGTTGGGACAGGGGGGCCACTGAAGCTTTCTTT. Protein sequence: CASSARWDRGATEAFF.